This record concerns one T cell receptor beta chain sequence. Its antigen remains unidentified. One end of the junction does not line up with germline, which may come from a read error. Sequencing was performed with immunoSEQ multiplex PCR; in TCRdb, only in-frame clones are kept and a portion is missing. The sample consists of under 65,000 clones, more than 85% of them appearing once. The data derive from a study of OX40 agonist ivuxolimab in advanced cancers. The wider study: Ivuxolimab, which is an agonistic anti-OX40 (CD134) antibody, was administered to the patients. Of mixed ages from about 23 to 79 and averaging roughly 64 years, the group was around 78% male. Study-wide results and limits: More expanded clones were found, on average, in CD8+ than in CD4+ T cells. Among the lowest peripheral clonal expansion occurred in 0.1-3.0 mg/kg partial responders.

The CDR3 consists of 15 residues. The germline CDR1 and CDR2 sequences are SSHAT and FNYEAQ (reference sequence). This sequence originates from an adult with an advanced solid tumor such as melanoma, head and neck, liver or kidney cancer. This specimen was CD4+ or CD8+ T cells sorted from blood, taken in a trial of the OX40 agonist ivuxolimab. This chain connects TRBV7-7 to TRBJ2-1, with 9 bases matching TRBD1. The CDR3 spells CASSSGQGYDNEQFF. In DNA, the CDR3 is TGTGCTAGCAGCTCGGGACAGGGTTACGACAATGAGCAGTTCTTC.